This T cell receptor (beta chain) was obtained from a study of control samples from healthy donors and cancer patients. Germline V gene data show CDR1 as LGHNA and CDR2 as YNFKEQ. The CDR3 loop spans 14 amino acids. V shed 4 bases, J shed 1 base, and the junction held 0 bases outside the gene matches. TCRdb's copy holds only in-frame clones and misses some; the assay was immunoSEQ multiplex PCR. Of roughly 86,000 clones in the sample, 90% are singletons; the top ten hold about 4%. This clone was seen a few times. Sequenced sample: blood. The TCR originated in a woman younger than 35 in good health. V gene TRBV4-2 combines with J gene TRBJ1-3, with 8 nucleotides matching TRBD1. Here the CDR3 reads CASSRTGSGNTIYF. DNA for the CDR3: TGTGCCAGCAGCCGGACAGGGTCTGGAAACACCATATATTTT.